Following are 26 T cell receptor beta chains from one sample sequenced in a study of T cells in Graves' hyperthyroidism and ophthalmopathy. The CDR3 regions of TCR beta were amplified from RNA transcripts. The TCR CDR3 first-round RT-PCR relied on the HTBI primer set. TCRdb re-called the multiplex PCR reads with MiXCR, one entry per CDR3 protein. The sample lists some 720,000 distinct CDR3 sequences, 16% seen once, with approximately 8.4% in the top ten. Sequenced material: blood. The receptor set was obtained from a man younger than 35 with Graves' hyperthyroidism.

For this clonotype: Its ends do not fully match the called genes, so a read error is possible. The chain recombines TRBV9 with TRBJ2-1; D not certain. The CDR3 runs to 13 residues. CDR1 and CDR2 from the germline V gene are SGDLS and YYNGEE. This chain's CDR3 is CASNVGGLNEQFF. As DNA, the CDR3 is TGTGCCAGCAACGTAGGTGGATTGAATGAGCAGTTCTTC.

This clonotype was seen at least ten times. The CDR3 bases are TGTGCCAGCAGTTTGTATGGGTCCTTCACAGATACGCAGTATTTT. The encoded protein is CASSLYGSFTDTQYF. The chain couples TRBV28 to TRBJ2-3; D ambiguous. The germline V and J ends were trimmed by 3 bases and 2 bases, with 12 bases remaining between them. Per the germline V gene, CDR1 is MDHEN and CDR2 is SYDVKM. The CDR3 consists of 15 residues.

As for this clonotype: Being one base from a much bigger clone, this may be a read error. V is TRBV7-6 and J is TRBJ1-1, with D possibly TRBD1 on 5 matching bases. The CDR3 length is 15 residues. Germline CDR1 SGHVS, CDR2 FNYEAQ. CDR3 sequence reads: CASSVSPGRITEASF. As DNA, the CDR3 is TGTGCCAGCAGCGTGTCCCCGGGACGGATCACTGAAGCTTCCTTT.

This clonotype was observed many times. The chain recombines TRBV7-2 with TRBJ2-4; 7 bases are shared with TRBD2. V trimming: 5 bases; J trimming: 0 bases; junction bases outside the gene matches: 4. The V gene's germline CDR1 is SGHTA and CDR2 FQGNSA. This CDR3 has 15 residues. The CDR3 DNA is TGTGCCAGCAGCCCCGGGGGGTCAGCCAAAAACATTCAGTACTTC. Protein product: CASSPGGSAKNIQYF.

Details on this clonotype: A much larger clone differs by one base, so this may be a read error. The V and J genes are TRBV4-1 and TRBJ2-3, with 12 nucleotides matching TRBD2. CDR1 MGHRA and CDR2 YSYEKL come from the germline V gene. Trimming cost V 3 bases and J 4 bases; bases outside gene matches: 8. The CDR3 loop spans 17 amino acids. The CDR3 is CASSHRLAGASADTQYF. The CDR3 bases are TGCGCCAGCAGCCACCGACTAGCGGGAGCTAGCGCAGATACGCAGTATTTT.

The CDR3 nucleotides are TGTGCCAGCACCCTAGGGAGCGGGGCTTACAATGAGCAGTTCTTC. Its translation: CASTLGSGAYNEQFF. This chain connects TRBV6-1 to TRBJ2-1, with 7 bases lining up with TRBD2. CDR1 MNHNS and CDR2 SASEGT come from the germline V gene. V shed 7 bases, J shed 4 bases, and the junction held 10 bases outside the gene matches. The CDR3 is 15 amino acids.

This clonotype was detected ten times or more. The chain joins TRBV29-1 to TRBJ2-3; possibly TRBD1 for D (7 bases). Germline V gives CDR1 SQVTM, CDR2 ANQGSEA. The CDR3 has 14 residues. Deletions cut 7 bases from V and 3 bases from J, with 17 bases between. The CDR3 DNA is TGCAGCGCGAAAACAGGGGAGGAAACAGATACGCAGTATTTT. Translated, it gives CSAKTGEETDTQYF.

To note about this clonotype: At one boundary the junction diverges from the germline segment, which might be a read error. This sequence joins TRBV20-1 and TRBJ2-3; 8 bases agree with TRBD2. This CDR3 has 15 amino acids. Germline CDR1 DFQATT, CDR2 SNEGSKA (reference sequence). The CDR3 sequence is CSGRLAGKGTDTQCF. DNA of the CDR3: TGCAGTGGTCGATTAGCGGGAAAGGGCACAGATACGCAGTGTTTT.

This clonotype was counted ten times or more. The V gene is TRBV10-3, the J gene TRBJ2-7; 8 nucleotides line up with TRBD2. CDR1 and CDR2 from the germline V gene are ENHRY and SYGVKD. Trimming at V came to 10 bases and at J to 0 bases, leaving 2 bases not matched to a gene. The CDR3 has 12 amino acids. The CDR3 reads CATGTSSYEQYF. The DNA of the CDR3 is TGTGCCACCGGGACTAGCTCCTACGAGCAGTACTTC.

This clonotype showed up many times. At one end, the junction sequence differs from germline, possibly due to a read error. This chain connects TRBV19 to TRBJ2-7; 11 positions agree with TRBD1. The CDR3 is made up of 15 amino acids. The germline V gene encodes CDR1 LNHDA and CDR2 SQIVND (reference sequence). The CDR3 is CASSTPGQGADEQYF. DNA for the CDR3: TGTGCCAGCAGTACACCCGGACAGGGGGCCGACGAGCAGTACTTC. The full variable domain, its missing parts supplied by reference TRBV19 and TRBJ2-7, is DGGITQSPKYLFRKEGQNVTLSCEQNLNHDAMYWYRQDPGQGLRLIYYSQIVNDFQKGDIAEGYSVSREKKESFPLTVTSAQKNPTAFYLCASSTPGQGADEQYFGPGTRLTVT.

This clonotype was found many times. The V and J genes are TRBV18 and TRBJ2-7, with D hard to call. Per germline, CDR1 KGHSH and CDR2 LQKENI. V lost 6 bases and J lost 7, with 16 bases in between. This CDR3 is 13 amino acids long. The CDR3: CASSRTGNQEQYF. The CDR3 DNA reads as TGTGCCAGCTCTCGAACGGGTAACCAGGAGCAGTACTTC.

This sequence joins TRBV10-3 and TRBJ2-2; 9 bases align to TRBD1. CDR1 is ENHRY, CDR2 SYGVKD, per germline. CDR3 length: 15 residues. With V trimmed by 8 bases and J by 8 bases, 12 bases remained unmatched. CDR3: CAISGQGGDMGELFF. DNA for the CDR3: TGTGCCATCTCGGGACAGGGTGGCGATATGGGGGAGCTGTTTTTT.

The V and J genes are TRBV2 and TRBJ2-5; the D is unclear. The germline CDR1 and CDR2 sequences are SNHLY and FYNNEI. This CDR3 spans 12 amino acids. Trimming left V 0 bases short and J 7 bases short, with 6 bases between. Here the CDR3 reads CASSEALGTQYF. The CDR3 DNA reads TGTGCCAGCAGTGAAGCGCTGGGGACCCAGTACTTC.

The chain combines TRBV12-3 or TRBV12-4 with TRBJ2-4, with unresolved D. The germline V and J ends were trimmed by 6 bases and 8 bases, with 5 bases remaining between them. The CDR3 has 10 amino acids. CDR3 amino acids: CASSQDIQYF. The CDR3, as DNA: TGTGCCAGCAGCCAAGACATTCAGTACTTC.

This clonotype has only a few counts. V usage is TRBV6-1 and J usage is TRBJ1-2; D uncertain. Germline values: CDR1 MNHNS, CDR2 SASEGT. V was trimmed by 1 base and J by 3 bases, leaving 21 bases between them. The CDR3 consists of 18 residues. CDR3 in DNA: TGTGCCAGCAGTGAAGTGGTCGCAGAGGGTCGGATTTACTATGGCTACACCTTC. As protein: CASSEVVAEGRIYYGYTF.

This clonotype appeared many times. The chain couples TRBV20-1 to TRBJ2-3; a weak D match, TRBD1 (5 bases). This CDR3 is built from 12 residues. V gave up 4 bases and J gave up 3 bases, with 8 bases separating them. Germline CDR1 reads DFQATT; CDR2 reads SNEGSKA (reference sequence). CDR3 in DNA: TGCAGTGCTAAACCAGGGACAGATACGCAGTATTTT. Translation: CSAKPGTDTQYF.

This clonotype has a handful of counts. The V call is TRBV6-6, the J call TRBJ2-7; D gene unclear. The ends were cut back, 0 bases at V and 2 bases at J, with 8 bases in the middle. This CDR3 spans 14 amino acids. CDR1 and CDR2 from the germline V gene are MNHNY and SVGAGI (reference sequence). CDR3 coding DNA: TGTGCCAGCAGTTACTCGGTGGGGACCTACGAGCAGTACTTC. As protein: CASSYSVGTYEQYF.

This clonotype was recorded a few times. The chain joins TRBV7-9 to TRBJ1-5; a weak D match, TRBD1 (6 bases). V lost 0 bases and J 4 bases, leaving 10 bases between the germline ends. The CDR3 spans 15 residues. Per germline, CDR1 SEHNR and CDR2 FQNEAQ (reference sequence). The CDR3 coding sequence is TGTGCCAGCAGCTTAGCAGGGGGAGGAAATCAGCCCCAGCATTTT. This encodes CASSLAGGGNQPQHF.

This clonotype was seen at least ten times. The J gene is TRBJ2-7, the V gene TRBV28; 7 nucleotides agree with TRBD2. This CDR3 contains 13 residues. The V gene's germline CDR1 is MDHEN and CDR2 SYDVKM. V shed 10 bases, J shed 0 bases, and the junction held 6 bases outside the gene matches. CDR3 residues: CATVAGLSYEQYF. As DNA, the CDR3 is TGTGCCACCGTAGCGGGTCTCTCCTACGAGCAGTACTTC.

This clonotype has at least ten counts. The gene calls are TRBV5-5 and TRBJ2-7; D remains ambiguous. V lost 0 bases and J lost 7, with 11 bases in between. CDR3 length equals 13 residues. Germline V CDR1 and CDR2: SGHKS, YYEKEE (reference sequence). In DNA, the CDR3 is TGTGCCAGCAGCTTGGATGCGCCGAGAGAGCAGTACTTC. It yields the protein CASSLDAPREQYF. Combining the CDR3 with reference TRBV5-5 and TRBJ2-7 gives the whole variable domain DAGVTQSPTHLIKTRGQQVTLRCSPISGHKSVSWYQQVLGQGPQFIFQYYEKEERGRGNFPDRFSARQFPNYSSELNVNALLLGDSALYLCASSLDAPREQYFGPGTRLTVT.

This clonotype was observed at least ten times. The chain joins TRBV2 to TRBJ2-2; 8 bases are a match to TRBD1. Trimming removed 8 bases from V and 1 base from J; junction bases left unmatched: 3. The CDR3 is 14 amino acids. The germline gives CDR1 SNHLY, CDR2 FYNNEI. DNA of the CDR3: TGTGCCAGCGGGGGACAGGAGAACACCGGGGAGCTGTTTTTT. Encoded protein: CASGGQENTGELFF.

This clonotype was seen many times. V usage is TRBV2 and J usage is TRBJ2-1, with D unresolved. This CDR3 has 11 residues. Germline V lookup: CDR1 SNHLY, CDR2 FYNNEI. V dropped 4 bases and J dropped 7 bases, with 5 bases sitting between them. CDR3 DNA sequence: TGTGCCAGCAGTGTGACAAATGAGCAGTTCTTC. This encodes CASSVTNEQFF. Full variable domain (remainder filled in from reference TRBV2 and TRBJ2-1): EPEVTQTPSHQVTQMGQEVILRCVPISNHLYFYWYRQILGQKVEFLVSFYNNEISEKSEIFDDQFSVERPDGSNFTLKIRSTKLEDSAMYFCASSVTNEQFFGPGTRLTVL.

This clonotype was observed a few times. The chain combines TRBV4-1 with TRBJ2-5; D may be TRBD1 (6 bases). CDR1 MGHRA and CDR2 YSYEKL come from the germline V gene. The CDR3 length is 14 residues. V lost 4 bases to trimming and J lost 7 bases, with 16 bases between them. Here the CDR3 DNA reads TGCGCCAGCAGCCCCTCAGGGGAACCTAGGACCCAGTACTTC. Residues: CASSPSGEPRTQYF.

J is TRBJ2-1 and V is TRBV6-1; 9 nucleotides align to TRBD2. Germline CDR1 MNHNS, CDR2 SASEGT. The CDR3 length is 16 residues. The V segment lost 5 bases and the J segment 5 bases; nucleotides outside the gene matches: 10. The CDR3, as DNA: TGTGCCAGCAGTAGATTTAGCGGGAGCGGCGACAATGAGCAGTTCTTC. Amino acids: CASSRFSGSGDNEQFF.

The rearrangement uses TRBV7-9 and TRBJ2-2; D might be TRBD1 or TRBD2, each matching 5 bases. V lost 3 bases and J 5 bases, leaving 10 bases between the germline ends. From germline, CDR1 is SEHNR and CDR2 FQNEAQ (reference sequence). This CDR3 is built from 14 residues. CDR3 residues: CASSFEGRTGELFF. For the CDR3, the DNA is TGTGCCAGCAGCTTTGAGGGGAGAACCGGGGAGCTGTTTTTT. The full variable domain, with the rest looked up from reference TRBV7-9 and TRBJ2-2, is DTGVSQNPRHKITKRGQNVTFRCDPISEHNRLYWYRQTLGQGPEFLTYFQNEAQLEKSRLLSDRFSAERPKGSFSTLEIQRTEQGDSAMYLCASSFEGRTGELFFGEGSRLTVL.

The gene calls are TRBV28 and TRBJ2-3; 8 bases fit TRBD1. The CDR3 contains 14 residues. The V gene end was trimmed by 4 bases and the J gene end by 14 bases; junction bases not matched to a gene: 14. Germline V gives CDR1 MDHEN, CDR2 SYDVKM. For the CDR3, the DNA is TGTGCCAGCAGTTCCGCGACAGGGGCCCAATACGGGTATTTT. It yields the protein CASSSATGAQYGYF.